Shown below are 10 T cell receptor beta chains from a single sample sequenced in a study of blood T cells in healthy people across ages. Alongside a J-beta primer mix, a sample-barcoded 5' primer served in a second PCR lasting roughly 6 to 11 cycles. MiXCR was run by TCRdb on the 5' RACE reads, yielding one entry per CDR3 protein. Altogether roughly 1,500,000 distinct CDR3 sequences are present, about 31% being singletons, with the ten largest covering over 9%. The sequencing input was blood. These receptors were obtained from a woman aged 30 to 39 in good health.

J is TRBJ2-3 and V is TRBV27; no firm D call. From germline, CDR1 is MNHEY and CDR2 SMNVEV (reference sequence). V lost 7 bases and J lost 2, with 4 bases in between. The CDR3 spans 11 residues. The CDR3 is CASKFTDTQYF. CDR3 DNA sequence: TGTGCCAGCAAATTCACAGATACGCAGTATTTT.

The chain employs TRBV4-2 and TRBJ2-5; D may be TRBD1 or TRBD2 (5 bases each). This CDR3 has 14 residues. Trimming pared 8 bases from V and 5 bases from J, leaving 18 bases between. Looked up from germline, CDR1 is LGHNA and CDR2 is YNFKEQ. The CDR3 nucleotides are TGTGCCAGCGGCCCCCCTTCCGGGGCCGAGACCCAGTACTTC. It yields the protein CASGPPSGAETQYF.

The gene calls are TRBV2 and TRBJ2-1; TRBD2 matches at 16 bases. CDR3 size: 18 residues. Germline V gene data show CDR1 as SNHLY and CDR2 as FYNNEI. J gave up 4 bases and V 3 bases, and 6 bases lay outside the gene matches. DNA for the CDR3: TGTGCCAGCAGTGATGGTGTGGGACTAGCGGGAGGGTACAATGAGCAGTTCTTC. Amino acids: CASSDGVGLAGGYNEQFF.

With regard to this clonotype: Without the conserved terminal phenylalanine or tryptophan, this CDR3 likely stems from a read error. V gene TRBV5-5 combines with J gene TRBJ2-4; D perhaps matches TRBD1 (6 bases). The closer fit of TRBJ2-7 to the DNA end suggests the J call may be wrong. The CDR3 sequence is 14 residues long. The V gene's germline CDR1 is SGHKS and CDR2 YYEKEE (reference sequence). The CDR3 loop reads CASSLGGRDYEQYC. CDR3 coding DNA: TGTGCCAGCAGCTTGGGGGGGCGAGACTACGAGCAGTACTGC.

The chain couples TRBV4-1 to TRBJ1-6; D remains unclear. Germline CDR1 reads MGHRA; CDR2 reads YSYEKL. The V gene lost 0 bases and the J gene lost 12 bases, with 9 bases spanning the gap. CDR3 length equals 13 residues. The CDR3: CASSQDHDLPLHF. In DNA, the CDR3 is TGCGCCAGCAGCCAAGATCACGATCTACCCCTCCACTTT.

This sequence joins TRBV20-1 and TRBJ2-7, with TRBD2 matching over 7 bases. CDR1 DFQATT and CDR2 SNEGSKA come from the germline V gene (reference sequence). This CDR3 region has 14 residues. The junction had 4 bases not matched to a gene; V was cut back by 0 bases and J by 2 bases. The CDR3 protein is CSARDASGAYEQYF. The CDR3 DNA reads TGCAGTGCTAGAGATGCTAGCGGAGCCTACGAGCAGTACTTC.

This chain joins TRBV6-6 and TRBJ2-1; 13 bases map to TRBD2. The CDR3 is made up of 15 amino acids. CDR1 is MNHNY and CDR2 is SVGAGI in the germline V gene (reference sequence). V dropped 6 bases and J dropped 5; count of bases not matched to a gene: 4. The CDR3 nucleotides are TGTGCCAGCAGGCGTACTAGCGGGGGGGACAATGAGCAGTTCTTC. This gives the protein CASRRTSGGDNEQFF.

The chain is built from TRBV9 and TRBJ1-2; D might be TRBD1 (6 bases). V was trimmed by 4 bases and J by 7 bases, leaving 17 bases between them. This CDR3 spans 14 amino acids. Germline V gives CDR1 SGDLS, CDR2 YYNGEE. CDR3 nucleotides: TGTGCCAGCAGCCCCACTGCAGGGGCGGGTGGCTACACCTTC. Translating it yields CASSPTAGAGGYTF.

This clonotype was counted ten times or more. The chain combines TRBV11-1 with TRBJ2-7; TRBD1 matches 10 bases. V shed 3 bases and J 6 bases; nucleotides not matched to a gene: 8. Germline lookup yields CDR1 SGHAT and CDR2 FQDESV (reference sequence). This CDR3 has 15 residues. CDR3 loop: CASSFRGTGATEQYF. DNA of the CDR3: TGTGCCAGCAGCTTCCGGGGGACAGGGGCCACCGAGCAGTACTTC.

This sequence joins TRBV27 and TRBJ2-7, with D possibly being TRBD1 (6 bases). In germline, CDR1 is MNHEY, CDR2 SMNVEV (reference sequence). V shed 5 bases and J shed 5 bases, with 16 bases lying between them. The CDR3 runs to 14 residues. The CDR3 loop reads CASSKQGYTDEQYF. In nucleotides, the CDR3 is TGTGCCAGCAGTAAACAGGGTTACACCGACGAGCAGTACTTC.